One and the same sample provided the 23 T cell receptor beta chains below, sequenced in a study of T-cell reconstitution after alpha-beta-depleted transplantation in children. Construction of the TCRbeta library involved unique molecular identifiers. TCRdb analysed the PCR reads with MiXCR anew, one entry per CDR3 protein. Seen here are 150,000 to 250,000 distinct CDR3 sequences, 6.3% observed once, and the top ten hold approximately 4.1%. This sample comprised PBMCs, obtained before TCRalphabeta/CD19-depleted stem cell transplant. All receptors come from a girl under three years old with combined immunodeficiency, due to receive a stem cell transplant.

This clonotype came up many times. The chain recombines TRBV10-3 with TRBJ2-7, with 12 bases that match TRBD2. CDR3 length equals 15 residues. V shed 4 bases and J 1 base; nucleotides not matched to a gene: 2. Per the germline V gene, CDR1 is ENHRY and CDR2 is SYGVKD. As DNA, the CDR3 is TGTGCCATCAGTGCCGGGACTAGCGGGTCCTACGAGCAGTACTTC. Its translation: CAISAGTSGSYEQYF.

The gene calls are TRBV6-1 and TRBJ2-1; TRBD1 is a possible D gene (5 bases). The CDR3 is 15 residues long. The germline V gene encodes CDR1 MNHNS and CDR2 SASEGT. Deletions cut 5 bases from V and 7 bases from J, with 18 bases between. The CDR3 sequence is CASSRLPSGANEQFF. CDR3 sequence (DNA): TGTGCCAGCAGTCGTCTTCCGAGTGGGGCGAATGAGCAGTTCTTC.

This clonotype was counted ten times or more. The rearrangement uses TRBV7-2 and TRBJ2-1; 7 nucleotides match TRBD1. Germline V gene sequence: CDR1 SGHTA, CDR2 FQGNSA. The CDR3 runs to 15 residues. J gave up 4 bases and V 4 bases, and 7 bases lay outside the gene matches. For the CDR3, the DNA is TGTGCCAGCAGCTCGGGACAGATCCCTTACAATGAGCAGTTCTTC. It translates to CASSSGQIPYNEQFF.

This clonotype was picked up many times. The chain couples TRBV4-2 to TRBJ2-1; TRBD2 agrees at 10 bases. CDR3 length: 18 amino acids. The junction had 7 bases not matched to a gene; V was cut back by 1 base and J by 1 base. The germline CDR1 and CDR2 sequences are LGHNA and YNFKEQ. DNA for the CDR3: TGTGCCAGCAGCCAAGGGCAGTTAGCGGGAGGATCCTACAATGAGCAGTTCTTC. It specifies CASSQGQLAGGSYNEQFF.

This clonotype was recorded many times. V usage is TRBV20-1 and J usage is TRBJ2-3; the D gene is possibly TRBD1 (6 bases). V lost 5 bases and J 1 base, leaving 13 bases between the germline ends. The CDR3 runs 14 residues. From germline, CDR1 is DFQATT and CDR2 SNEGSKA (reference sequence). CDR3 DNA: TGCAGTGCTTTGACAGGTTTGGGCACAGATACGCAGTATTTT. It codes for CSALTGLGTDTQYF.

V is TRBV12-3 or TRBV12-4 and J is TRBJ1-2; D is unclear. This CDR3 is 13 amino acids long. V lost 7 bases to trimming and J lost 1 base, with 10 bases between them. CDR3 sequence (DNA): TGTGCCAGCACCGATACGGGTAACTATGGCTACACCTTC. Its translation: CASTDTGNYGYTF.

This clonotype was seen at least ten times. This sequence joins TRBV4-1 and TRBJ1-1; 7 positions agree with TRBD1. The CDR3 is made up of 15 amino acids. Germline V gene data show CDR1 as MGHRA and CDR2 as YSYEKL. With V trimmed by 1 base and J by 7 bases, 9 bases remained unmatched. The CDR3 loop is CASSQVRTGPFEAFF. As DNA, the CDR3 is TGCGCCAGCAGCCAAGTAAGGACAGGTCCTTTTGAAGCTTTCTTT.

This clonotype was seen repeatedly, ten times or more. The chain has TRBV28 and TRBJ2-2; D might be TRBD2 (5 bases). Germline lookup yields CDR1 MDHEN and CDR2 SYDVKM. Trimming cost V 2 bases and J 1 base, with 11 bases left between them. CDR3 length equals 16 residues. The CDR3 spells CASSLMTRGNTGELFF. The CDR3 DNA reads as TGTGCCAGCAGTTTAATGACTCGGGGGAACACCGGGGAGCTGTTTTTT.

This clonotype was observed at least ten times. V usage is TRBV4-1 and J usage is TRBJ2-2, with TRBD2 matching over 14 bases. The CDR3 extends over 19 amino acids. The J segment lost 3 bases and the V segment lost 1 base, leaving 7 bases of the junction unmatched. The germline V gene has CDR1 MGHRA and CDR2 YSYEKL. CDR3: CASSQGVTSGRAHTGELFF. DNA of the CDR3: TGCGCCAGCAGCCAAGGTGTGACTAGCGGGAGGGCACACACCGGGGAGCTGTTTTTT.

In this sample, this clonotype turned up many times. The chain has TRBV29-1 and TRBJ1-1; D is undetermined. The V gene lost 6 bases and the J gene lost 5 bases, with 7 bases spanning the gap. This CDR3 region has 10 residues. Looked up from germline, CDR1 is SQVTM and CDR2 is ANQGSEA. CDR3 in DNA: TGCAGCGTGAGGATTACTGAAGCTTTCTTT. This encodes CSVRITEAFF. Full variable domain (outside the CDR3, taken from reference TRBV29-1 and TRBJ1-1): SAVISQKPSRDICQRGTSLTIQCQVDSQVTMMFWYRQQPGQSLTLIATANQGSEATYESGFVIDKFPISRPNLTFSTLTVSNMSPEDSSIYLCSVRITEAFFGQGTRLTVV.

This clonotype was picked up many times. The chain combines TRBV28 with TRBJ2-7; 15 bases match TRBD2. This CDR3 has 18 residues. The germline V gene has CDR1 MDHEN and CDR2 SYDVKM. V lost 8 bases and J lost 0; bases outside the gene matches: 11. CDR3 loop: CASLPPGLAGGSSYEQYF. The CDR3 bases are TGTGCCAGCCTACCTCCGGGACTAGCGGGAGGCAGCTCCTACGAGCAGTACTTC. Looking up the rest from reference TRBV28 and TRBJ2-7 gives the full variable domain: DVKVTQSSRYLVKRTGEKVFLECVQDMDHENMFWYRQDPGLGLRLIYFSYDVKMKEKGDIPEGYSVSREKKERFSLILESASTNQTSMYLCASLPPGLAGGSSYEQYFGPGTRLTVT.

This clonotype was seen ten or more times. This chain uses TRBV7-9 with TRBJ2-3, with 7 bases that match TRBD1. This CDR3 is 14 amino acids long. Per the germline V gene, CDR1 is SEHNR and CDR2 is FQNEAQ (reference sequence). With 6 bases clipped from V and 3 bases from J, the junction kept 6 bases outside the gene matches. CDR3 sequence: CASSGTEKTDTQYF. In DNA form, the CDR3 reads TGTGCCAGCAGTGGGACAGAAAAGACAGATACGCAGTATTTT.

This clonotype has at least ten counts. DNA for the CDR3: TGTGCCAGCAGCGTCAGGCGCACTAGCTCCTACAATGAGCAGTTCTTC. It specifies CASSVRRTSSYNEQFF. This sequence joins TRBV9 and TRBJ2-1; D is perhaps TRBD2 (5 bases). Trimming took 2 bases from V and 0 from J, leaving 12 bases between them. The CDR3 sequence is 16 residues long. In germline, CDR1 is SGDLS, CDR2 YYNGEE.

Many counts were recorded for this clonotype. The V gene is TRBV28, the J gene TRBJ2-2, with 10 bases matching TRBD2. This CDR3 comprises 16 residues. Germline V gene data show CDR1 as MDHEN and CDR2 as SYDVKM. V was clipped by 5 bases and J by 2 bases; unmatched bases: 5. The CDR3 DNA is TGTGCCAGCAGTCGATCTAGCGGGGGAAACACCGGGGAGCTGTTTTTT. Protein: CASSRSSGGNTGELFF.

This clonotype was detected ten times or more. The gene calls are TRBV5-1 and TRBJ2-3; 8 nucleotides agree with TRBD2. The CDR3 has 18 amino acids. Germline CDR1 reads SGHRS; CDR2 reads YFSETQ. After removal of 4 bases from V and 0 bases from J, the junction contained 13 bases not matched to a gene. The CDR3 protein is CASSRTQGAGGSTDTQYF. In DNA form, the CDR3 reads TGCGCCAGCAGCCGTACCCAGGGTGCGGGGGGAAGCACAGATACGCAGTATTTT.

The sample holds a few counts of this clonotype. The chain has TRBV7-2 and TRBJ2-5; D is perhaps TRBD1 or TRBD2 (5 bases each). V gave up 4 bases and J gave up 1 base, with 16 bases separating them. The CDR3 loop spans 16 amino acids. Germline CDR1 SGHTA, CDR2 FQGNSA. The CDR3: CASSSGTRKAQETQYF. For the CDR3, the DNA is TGTGCCAGCAGCTCCGGGACGCGGAAGGCCCAAGAGACCCAGTACTTC.

Many counts were recorded for this clonotype. V usage is TRBV29-1 and J usage is TRBJ1-2, with D perhaps TRBD1 (6 bases). The CDR3 length is 15 residues. CDR1 SQVTM and CDR2 ANQGSEA come from the germline V gene. With 5 bases removed from V and 6 bases from J, the gap between germline ends came to 22 bases. The CDR3, as DNA: TGCAGCGTTTTCACTCCCACAGGGTTAAATCATGGCTACACCTTC. Protein sequence: CSVFTPTGLNHGYTF.

This clonotype has ten or more counts. The chain employs TRBV4-3 and TRBJ2-2; D not certain. Trimming shortened V by 0 bases and J by 0 bases, and 11 bases separated the two germline ends. CDR3 length: 17 residues. From germline, CDR1 is LGHNA and CDR2 YSLEER. The CDR3 region is CASSQELLRTNTGELFF. The CDR3 nucleotides are TGCGCCAGCAGCCAAGAATTGTTGCGGACGAACACCGGGGAGCTGTTTTTT.

This clonotype was picked up many times. This chain links TRBV4-2 with TRBJ2-3, with 8 positions matching TRBD2. Germline V gives CDR1 LGHNA, CDR2 YNFKEQ. The CDR3 length is 18 residues. V lost 5 bases and J lost 5; bases outside the gene matches: 18. CDR3 residues: CASSSRDSGTLRGDTQYF. Here the CDR3 DNA reads TGTGCCAGCAGCTCTCGGGATAGCGGGACTCTTCGAGGAGATACGCAGTATTTT.

This clonotype has a count of ten or more. The chain couples TRBV29-1 to TRBJ2-7; possibly TRBD1 for D (6 bases). Trimming took off 7 bases at V and 2 bases at J, with 15 bases between the two ends. Germline V lookup: CDR1 SQVTM, CDR2 ANQGSEA. The CDR3 is 13 amino acids. CDR3 region: CSGSTGRTYEQYF. The CDR3 DNA is TGCAGCGGCTCGACAGGCCGCACCTACGAGCAGTACTTC.

This clonotype was counted at least ten times. The chain combines TRBV18 with TRBJ2-1, with 11 bases lining up with TRBD2. CDR1 and CDR2 from the germline V gene are KGHSH and LQKENI. The CDR3 loop spans 21 amino acids. The V gene end was trimmed by 3 bases and the J gene end by 0 bases; junction bases not matched to a gene: 16. DNA for the CDR3: TGTGCCAGCTCACCCCAAACTAGCGGGAGTTATCCCCCGAGCTCCTACAATGAGCAGTTCTTC. It encodes CASSPQTSGSYPPSSYNEQFF.

In this sample, this clonotype turned up a few times. Because it lacks the conserved phenylalanine or tryptophan at the end, this CDR3 is likely a read error. The J gene is TRBJ2-5, the V gene TRBV6-1, with D possibly matching TRBD1 (5 bases). The V and J ends lost 7 bases and 1 base respectively, with 16 bases between them. Germline CDR1 MNHNS, CDR2 SASEGT. The CDR3 covers 15 residues. The CDR3 DNA is TGTGCCAGCACTCAGAGAAGGGGATCCCAAGAGACCCAGTACCTC. This encodes CASTQRRGSQETQYL.

This clonotype showed up many times. The chain couples TRBV29-1 to TRBJ2-1; the D gene is possibly TRBD1 (6 bases). This CDR3 contains 15 residues. Trimming pared 5 bases from V and 0 bases from J, leaving 14 bases between. Per germline, CDR1 SQVTM and CDR2 ANQGSEA. For the CDR3, the DNA is TGCAGCGTTATAGGACAGATCGGCTCCTACAATGAGCAGTTCTTC. As protein: CSVIGQIGSYNEQFF.